Listed here are 18 T cell receptor beta chains from one sample, sequenced in a study of CD8 T cells in ankylosing spondylitis. Overall study results and limits: A motif of 7 or 8 highly homologous TCR beta variants was seen as apparently characteristic of ankylosing spondylitis blood.

These receptors' targets are unknown. In TCRdb, the 5' RACE reads were re-called with MiXCR into one record per CDR3 protein. Among just under 550,000 distinct CDR3 sequences listed, about 13% were seen once. The sequenced sample consisted of blood, either unsorted or a sorted T cell fraction (not recorded which). The receptors shown here come from a male donor with ankylosing spondylitis.

The genes are TRBV29-1 and TRBJ2-1; a possible D gene is TRBD1 (5 bases). The CDR3 length is 14 residues. The V and J ends lost 5 bases and 0 bases respectively, with 11 bases between them. The germline CDR1 and CDR2 sequences are SQVTM and ANQGSEA. This chain's CDR3 is CSVPTDFSYNEQFF. The CDR3 coding sequence is TGCAGCGTTCCGACAGACTTCTCCTACAATGAGCAGTTCTTC.

V is TRBV7-2 and J is TRBJ1-1, with D hard to call. CDR1 is SGHTA, CDR2 FQGNSA, per germline. With 6 bases removed from V and 4 bases from J, the gap between germline ends came to 6 bases. CDR3 length: 11 residues. In nucleotides, the CDR3 is TGTGCCAGCAGGCAGTTCACTGAAGCTTTCTTT. Translated, it gives CASRQFTEAFF.

V gene TRBV5-5 combines with J gene TRBJ2-3; D ambiguous. CDR3 length: 15 amino acids. Germline V gene sequence: CDR1 SGHKS, CDR2 YYEKEE (reference sequence). With 2 bases removed from V and 2 bases from J, the gap between germline ends came to 12 bases. CDR3 in DNA: TGTGCCAGCAGCTTCGCCACGGTTTCCACAGATACGCAGTATTTT. It is translated as CASSFATVSTDTQYF.

This clonotype was found a few times. The chain joins TRBV10-3 to TRBJ2-7, with TRBD2 as a possible D gene (5 bases). This CDR3 contains 13 residues. Germline V gives CDR1 ENHRY, CDR2 SYGVKD. The V end lost 6 bases, the J end lost 5 bases, and 14 bases lay between the germline ends. Written as DNA, the CDR3 is TGTGCCATCAGCCCTACTAGTACCAACGAGCAGTACGTC. Its translation is CAISPTSTNEQYV.

The chain couples TRBV11-2 to TRBJ2-1, with D unresolved. Trimming took off 5 bases at V and 0 bases at J, with 14 bases between the two ends. Germline CDR1 SGHAT, CDR2 FQNNGV. The CDR3 has 16 residues. As DNA, the CDR3 is TGTGCCAGCAGCCTTCACCCCCAGAGCTCCTACAATGAGCAGTTCTTC. Its protein product is CASSLHPQSSYNEQFF. Full variable domain (rest looked up from reference TRBV11-2 and TRBJ2-1): EAGVAQSPRYKIIEKRQSVAFWCNPISGHATLYWYQQILGQGPKLLIQFQNNGVVDDSQLPKDRFSAERLKGVDSTLKIQPAKLEDSAVYLCASSLHPQSSYNEQFFGPGTRLTVL.

This clonotype was seen a handful of times. J is TRBJ2-3 and V is TRBV10-2; weak D call: TRBD2 (6 bases). The germline V gene encodes CDR1 WSHSY and CDR2 SAAADI. V was pared by 7 bases and J by 5 bases, with 16 bases between. The CDR3 has 14 amino acids. DNA of the CDR3: TGCGCCAGCAAGCCGGGTATGGGGGGAGATACGCAGTATTTT. Its protein is CASKPGMGGDTQYF.

In nucleotides, the CDR3 is TGCAGTGCTACCCGGGGTAGCGAAATAATAGATACGCAGTATTTT. It translates to CSATRGSEIIDTQYF. This sequence joins TRBV20-1 and TRBJ2-3, with a weak D call TRBD2 (5 bases). The germline V gene encodes CDR1 DFQATT and CDR2 SNEGSKA (reference sequence). The CDR3 sequence is 15 residues long. V lost 4 bases to trimming and J lost 5 bases, with 19 bases between them.

The rearrangement uses TRBV7-8 and TRBJ2-2; 12 bases align to TRBD2. Trimming at V came to 5 bases and at J to 0 bases, leaving 10 bases not matched to a gene. CDR3 length: 19 amino acids. Germline V CDR1 and CDR2: SGHVS, FQNEAQ. DNA of the CDR3: TGTGCCAGCAGCCCCGAGGGCCTAGCGGGAGGGTCGAACACCGGGGAGCTGTTTTTT. It is translated as CASSPEGLAGGSNTGELFF.

The chain couples TRBV7-2 to TRBJ1-5; no definite D call. Deletions cut 5 bases from V and 6 bases from J, with 17 bases between. Per the germline V gene, CDR1 is SGHTA and CDR2 is FQGNSA. The length of the CDR3 is 15 residues. This CDR3 reads CASSPGRAAGQPQHF. For the CDR3, the DNA is TGTGCCAGCAGCCCGGGGAGGGCGGCTGGTCAGCCCCAGCATTTT.

Only a few counts were recorded for this clonotype. The rearrangement links TRBV7-8 to TRBJ2-7; 7 bases agree with TRBD1. Germline lookup yields CDR1 SGHVS and CDR2 FQNEAQ. With V trimmed by 2 bases and J by 2 bases, 9 bases remained unmatched. The CDR3 covers 16 residues. CDR3 nucleotide sequence: TGTGCCAGCAGCTTACGGTTTACAGGGGAGACCTACGAGCAGTACTTC. Its translation: CASSLRFTGETYEQYF. Full variable domain (missing parts from reference TRBV7-8 and TRBJ2-7): GAGVSQSPRYKVAKRGQDVALRCDPISGHVSLFWYQQALGQGPEFLTYFQNEAQLDKSGLPSDRFFAERPEGSVSTLKIQRTQQEDSAVYLCASSLRFTGETYEQYFGPGTRLTVT.

There are a few counts of this clonotype. The CDR3 region has the DNA TGTGCCAGCAGTGAAGGACTAGCGGGGTTCTTC. Translating it yields CASSEGLAGFF. The chain couples TRBV25-1 to TRBJ2-1, with TRBD2 matching over 11 bases. CDR1 and CDR2 from the germline V gene are MGHDK and SYGVNS. The V and J ends lost 2 bases and 15 bases, in that order; junction bases with no gene match: 0. This CDR3 is built from 11 residues. Full variable domain (remainder filled in from reference TRBV25-1 and TRBJ2-1): EADIYQTPRYLVIGTGKKITLECSQTMGHDKMYWYQQDPGMELHLIHYSYGVNSTEKGDLSSESTVSRIRTEHFPLTLESARPSHTSQYLCASSEGLAGFFGPGTRLTVL.

As to this clonotype: The junction shows a germline mismatch at one end, possibly a read error. This sequence joins TRBV20-1 and TRBJ2-3; 8 nucleotides agree with TRBD2. Germline CDR1 reads DFQATT; CDR2 reads SNEGSKA (reference sequence). The CDR3 sequence is 15 residues long. The DNA of the CDR3 is TGCAGTGCAAGAGGGTTAGCGGGGAACACAGATACGCAGTATTTT. Protein: CSARGLAGNTDTQYF.

This chain links TRBV12-3 or TRBV12-4 with TRBJ2-2; 11 bases agree with TRBD2. This CDR3 has 16 amino acids. The J segment lost 1 base and the V segment lost 5 bases, leaving 3 bases of the junction unmatched. In DNA form, the CDR3 reads TGTGCCAGCAGTGCCGGGACTAGCGGGAACACCGGGGAGCTGTTTTTT. Amino acids: CASSAGTSGNTGELFF.

The chain links TRBV5-6 to TRBJ2-3; D unresolved. The CDR3 is 12 amino acids. V was trimmed by 7 bases and J by 4 bases, leaving 10 bases between them. Germline assignment: CDR1 SGHDT and CDR2 YYEEEE. CDR3 sequence reads: CASHSHPDTQYF. CDR3 coding DNA: TGTGCCAGCCACAGCCACCCAGATACGCAGTATTTT.

This clonotype was seen more than once but under ten times. The chain carries TRBV29-1 and TRBJ1-1; D is uncertain. The germline V and J ends were trimmed by 7 bases and 3 bases, with 15 bases remaining between them. The CDR3 consists of 13 residues. From germline, CDR1 is SQVTM and CDR2 ANQGSEA. CDR3 DNA: TGCAGCGCCGGGCGGGGATTGGACACTGAAGCTTTCTTT. Its protein product is CSAGRGLDTEAFF.

This clonotype appeared a few times. The chain has TRBV20-1 and TRBJ2-3; 11 bases align to TRBD2. Germline V gene data show CDR1 as DFQATT and CDR2 as SNEGSKA (reference sequence). V lost 2 bases, J lost 9 bases, and 10 bases stayed unmatched. This CDR3 comprises 15 residues. The CDR3 here is CSARLGTSGSGTQYF. CDR3 in DNA: TGCAGTGCTAGACTCGGAACTAGCGGGAGTGGGACGCAGTATTTT.

V gene TRBV7-2 combines with J gene TRBJ2-1; TRBD2 is a possible D gene (6 bases). V lost 5 bases and J 3 bases, leaving 11 bases between the germline ends. The CDR3 loop spans 14 amino acids. Looked up from germline, CDR1 is SGHTA and CDR2 is FQGNSA. CDR3 region: CASSLGLHYNEQFF. For the CDR3, the DNA is TGTGCCAGCAGCCTGGGACTTCACTACAATGAGCAGTTCTTC.

This clonotype was recorded a few times. The chain combines TRBV20-1 with TRBJ2-1; TRBD2 agrees at 13 bases. The CDR3 runs 18 residues. The trim removed 6 bases at V and 0 bases at J, leaving 11 bases unmatched. CDR1 is DFQATT, CDR2 SNEGSKA, per germline (reference sequence). The CDR3 DNA reads as TGCAGTGCCCCCACCGGGACTAGCGGGACCTCCTCCTACAATGAGCAGTTCTTC. Translation: CSAPTGTSGTSSYNEQFF.